The 6 T cell receptor beta chains given below trace back to one sample, sequenced in a study of shared clonotypes between healthy human individuals. Some clones are missing from TCRdb's copy, which holds only in-frame ones; the method was immunoSEQ multiplex PCR. This sample yields millions of clones, of which about 92% are seen a single time; roughly 0.15% belongs to the top ten. The specimen was naive CD4+ T cells sorted from blood. Subset defined: CD45RA+ positively selected. The receptors come from a man younger than 35 in good health.

This clone was observed a single time. The chain uses TRBV5-4 and TRBJ2-7, with 9 bases matching TRBD1. Unmatched junction bases numbered 7, after V lost 5 bases and J lost 1 base. CDR1 and CDR2 (germline): SGHNT, YYREEE (reference sequence). The CDR3 is made up of 15 amino acids. The CDR3 reads CASRPTGGGSYEQYF. CDR3 nucleotides: TGTGCCAGCAGACCGACAGGGGGGGGATCCTACGAGCAGTACTTC.

The chain employs TRBV11-2 and TRBJ1-2; D uncertain. The ends were cut back, 5 bases at V and 2 bases at J, with 18 bases in the middle. Per germline, CDR1 SGHAT and CDR2 FQNNGV. This CDR3 comprises 16 residues. CDR3 sequence: CASSEEGSHRNYGYTF. CDR3 DNA: TGTGCCAGCAGCGAAGAGGGTAGCCACCGGAACTATGGCTACACCTTC.

The chain recombines TRBV18 with TRBJ2-1; 9 bases are a match to TRBD1. In germline, CDR1 is KGHSH, CDR2 LQKENI. The CDR3 has 15 amino acids. V lost 8 bases and J lost 8; bases outside the gene matches: 13. CDR3 DNA sequence: TGTGCCAGCGCCAAAGGGGACAGGGAGATACATGAGCAGTTCTTC. Its protein is CASAKGDREIHEQFF.

This clone was seen once. The chain employs TRBV19 and TRBJ1-5, with D possibly being TRBD1 (6 bases). Germline values: CDR1 LNHDA, CDR2 SQIVND (reference sequence). V lost 9 bases and J 2 bases, leaving 14 bases between the germline ends. This CDR3 region has 14 residues. The CDR3 spells CASGAEGGNQPQHF. The CDR3, as DNA: TGTGCCAGCGGGGCGGAGGGGGGCAATCAGCCCCAGCATTTT. Supplemented by reference TRBV19 and TRBJ1-5, the full variable domain reads DGGITQSPKYLFRKEGQNVTLSCEQNLNHDAMYWYRQDPGQGLRLIYYSQIVNDFQKGDIAEGYSVSREKKESFPLTVTSAQKNPTAFYLCASGAEGGNQPQHFGDGTRLSIL.

The chain combines TRBV7-2 with TRBJ2-1, with 9 bases fitting TRBD2. This CDR3 is built from 14 residues. J was trimmed by 9 bases and V by 6 bases; bases with no gene match: 9. Germline-derived CDR1 and CDR2 are SGHTA and FQGNSA. CDR3 region: CASSSRSGGLEQFF. For the CDR3, the DNA is TGTGCCAGCAGTTCCCGTAGCGGGGGCCTTGAGCAGTTCTTC.

The rearrangement uses TRBV6-1 and TRBJ2-5, with 9 positions matching TRBD2. The CDR3 has 15 amino acids. From germline, CDR1 is MNHNS and CDR2 SASEGT. V dropped 3 bases and J dropped 5; count of bases not matched to a gene: 7. The CDR3 DNA reads TGTGCCAGCAGTGATGTAGCGGGAGAGGTTGAGACCCAGTACTTC. Its protein product is CASSDVAGEVETQYF.